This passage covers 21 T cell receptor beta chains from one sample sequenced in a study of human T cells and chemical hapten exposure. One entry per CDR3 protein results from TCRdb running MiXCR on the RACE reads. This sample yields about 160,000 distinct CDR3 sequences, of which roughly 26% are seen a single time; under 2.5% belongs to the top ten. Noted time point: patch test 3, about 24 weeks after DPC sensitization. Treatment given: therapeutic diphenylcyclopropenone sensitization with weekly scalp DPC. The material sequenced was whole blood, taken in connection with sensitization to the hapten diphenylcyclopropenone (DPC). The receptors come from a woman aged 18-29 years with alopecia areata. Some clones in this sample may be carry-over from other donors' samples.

In DNA form, the CDR3 reads TGCGCCAGCAGCAACGGACTCACCCGCGGGGAGCAGTTCTTC. Translation gives CASSNGLTRGEQFF. V is TRBV5-1 and J is TRBJ2-1; D may be TRBD2 (5 bases). The CDR3 is 14 residues long. Trimming shortened V by 4 bases and J by 10 bases, and 18 bases separated the two germline ends. The V gene's germline CDR1 is SGHRS and CDR2 YFSETQ.

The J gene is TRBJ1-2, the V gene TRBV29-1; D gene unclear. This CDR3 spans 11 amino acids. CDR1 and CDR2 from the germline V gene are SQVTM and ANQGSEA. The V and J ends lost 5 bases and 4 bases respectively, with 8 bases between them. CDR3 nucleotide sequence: TGCAGCGTTACGGTTACCTATGGCTACACCTTC. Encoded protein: CSVTVTYGYTF.

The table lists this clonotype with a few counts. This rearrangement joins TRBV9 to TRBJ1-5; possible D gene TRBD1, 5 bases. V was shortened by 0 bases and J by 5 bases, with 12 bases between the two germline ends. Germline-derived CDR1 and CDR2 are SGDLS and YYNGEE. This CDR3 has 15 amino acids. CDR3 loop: CASSVDRTDYQPQHF. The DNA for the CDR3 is TGTGCCAGCAGCGTAGACAGGACTGATTATCAGCCCCAGCATTTT.

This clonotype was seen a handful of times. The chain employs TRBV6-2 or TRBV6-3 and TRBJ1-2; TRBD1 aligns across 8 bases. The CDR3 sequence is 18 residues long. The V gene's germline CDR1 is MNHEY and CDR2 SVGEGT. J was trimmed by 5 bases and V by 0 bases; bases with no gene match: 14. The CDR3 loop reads CASSYSRDRGLSSYGYTF. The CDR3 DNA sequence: TGTGCCAGCAGTTACTCGCGAGACAGGGGATTATCGTCTTATGGCTACACCTTC.

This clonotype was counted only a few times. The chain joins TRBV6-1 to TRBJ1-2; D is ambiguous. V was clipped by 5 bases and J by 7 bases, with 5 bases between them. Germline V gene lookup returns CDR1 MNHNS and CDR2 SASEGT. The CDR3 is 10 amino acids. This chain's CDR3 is CASSLPGYTF. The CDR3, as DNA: TGTGCCAGCAGTCTTCCTGGCTACACCTTC.

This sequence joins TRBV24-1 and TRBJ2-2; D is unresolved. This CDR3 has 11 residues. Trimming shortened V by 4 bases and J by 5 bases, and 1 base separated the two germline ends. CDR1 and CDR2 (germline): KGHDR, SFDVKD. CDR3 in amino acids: CATSETGELFF. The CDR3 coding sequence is TGTGCCACCAGTGAGACCGGGGAGCTGTTTTTT.

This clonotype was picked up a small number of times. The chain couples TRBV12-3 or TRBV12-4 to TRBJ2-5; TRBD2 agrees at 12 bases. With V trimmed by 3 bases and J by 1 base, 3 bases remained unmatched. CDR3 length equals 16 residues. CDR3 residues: CASSLTSGGVQETQYF. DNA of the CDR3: TGTGCCAGCAGTTTGACTAGCGGGGGCGTCCAAGAGACCCAGTACTTC.

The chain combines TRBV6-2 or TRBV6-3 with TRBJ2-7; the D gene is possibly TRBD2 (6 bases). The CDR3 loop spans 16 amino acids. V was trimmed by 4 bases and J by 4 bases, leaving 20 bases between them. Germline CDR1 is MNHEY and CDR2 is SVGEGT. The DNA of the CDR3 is TGTGCCAGCAGTTTCAAATCCTCGGGAGACTATTACGAGCAGTACTTC. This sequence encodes CASSFKSSGDYYEQYF.

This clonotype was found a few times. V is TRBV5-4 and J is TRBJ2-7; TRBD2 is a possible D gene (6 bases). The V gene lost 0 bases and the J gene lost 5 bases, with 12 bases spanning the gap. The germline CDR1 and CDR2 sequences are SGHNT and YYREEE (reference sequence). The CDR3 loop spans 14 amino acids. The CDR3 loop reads CASSLAGVAHEQYF. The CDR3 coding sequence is TGTGCCAGCAGCTTGGCGGGAGTCGCCCACGAGCAGTACTTC.

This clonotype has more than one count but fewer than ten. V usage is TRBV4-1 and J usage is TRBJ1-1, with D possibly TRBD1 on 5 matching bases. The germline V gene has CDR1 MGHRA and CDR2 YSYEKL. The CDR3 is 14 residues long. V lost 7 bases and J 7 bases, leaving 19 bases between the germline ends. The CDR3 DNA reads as TGCGCCAGCACCCGAGGGCAGGGCGAAGGTGAAGCTTTCTTT. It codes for CASTRGQGEGEAFF.

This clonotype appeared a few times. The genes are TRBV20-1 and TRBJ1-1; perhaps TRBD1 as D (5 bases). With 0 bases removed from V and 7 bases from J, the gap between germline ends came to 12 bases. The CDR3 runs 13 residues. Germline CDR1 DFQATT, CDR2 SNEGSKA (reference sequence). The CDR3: CSARDGGASEAFF. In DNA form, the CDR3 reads TGCAGTGCTAGAGATGGGGGAGCTAGTGAAGCTTTCTTT.

CDR3 residues: CAIQSNTEAFF. Here the CDR3 DNA reads TGTGCCATCCAATCGAACACTGAAGCTTTCTTT. The rearrangement links TRBV7-9 to TRBJ1-1; D is unclear. The V and J ends lost 10 bases and 1 base respectively, with 7 bases between them. There are 11 residues in the CDR3. CDR1 is SEHNR, CDR2 FQNEAQ, per germline (reference sequence). The full variable domain, its missing parts supplied by reference TRBV7-9 and TRBJ1-1, is DTGVSQNPRHKITKRGQNVTFRCDPISEHNRLYWYRQTLGQGPEFLTYFQNEAQLEKSRLLSDRFSAERPKGSFSTLEIQRTEQGDSAMYLCAIQSNTEAFFGQGTRLTVV.

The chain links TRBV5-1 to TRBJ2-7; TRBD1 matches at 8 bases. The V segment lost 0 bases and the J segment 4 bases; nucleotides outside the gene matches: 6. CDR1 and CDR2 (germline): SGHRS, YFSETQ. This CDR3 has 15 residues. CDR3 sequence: CASSLDPGGLYEQYF. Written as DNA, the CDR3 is TGCGCCAGCAGCTTGGATCCAGGGGGCTTATACGAGCAGTACTTC.

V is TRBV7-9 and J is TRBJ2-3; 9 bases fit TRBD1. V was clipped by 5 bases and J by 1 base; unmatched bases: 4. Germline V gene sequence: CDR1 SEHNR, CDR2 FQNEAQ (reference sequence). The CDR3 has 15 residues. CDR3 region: CASSQTGGGTDTQYF. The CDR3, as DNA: TGTGCCAGCAGCCAGACAGGGGGAGGCACAGATACGCAGTATTTT.

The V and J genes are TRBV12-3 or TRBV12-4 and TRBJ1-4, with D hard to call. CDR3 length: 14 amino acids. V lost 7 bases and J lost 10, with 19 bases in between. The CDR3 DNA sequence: TGTGCCAGCACCCAGTCCCATCCGGGTCGAAAACTGTTTTTT. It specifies CASTQSHPGRKLFF.

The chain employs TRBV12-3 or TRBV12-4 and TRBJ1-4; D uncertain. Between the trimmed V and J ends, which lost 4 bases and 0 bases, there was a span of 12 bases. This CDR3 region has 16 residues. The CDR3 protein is CASSSTPQATNEKLFF. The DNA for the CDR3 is TGTGCCAGCAGTTCTACCCCCCAGGCAACTAATGAAAAACTGTTTTTT.

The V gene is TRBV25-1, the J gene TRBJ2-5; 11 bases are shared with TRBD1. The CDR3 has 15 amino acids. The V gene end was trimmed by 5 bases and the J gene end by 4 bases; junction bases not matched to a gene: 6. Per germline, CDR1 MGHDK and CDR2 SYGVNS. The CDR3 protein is CASSPLGTGGETQYF. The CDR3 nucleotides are TGTGCCAGCAGTCCACTTGGGACAGGGGGAGAGACCCAGTACTTC.

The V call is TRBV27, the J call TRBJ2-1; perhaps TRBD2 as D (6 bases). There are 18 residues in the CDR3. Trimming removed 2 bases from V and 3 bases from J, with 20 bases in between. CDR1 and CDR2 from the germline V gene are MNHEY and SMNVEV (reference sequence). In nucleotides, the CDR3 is TGTGCCAGCAGTTTAAAAGGAGGGCCCCACTTACTCTACAATGAGCAGTTCTTC. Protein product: CASSLKGGPHLLYNEQFF.

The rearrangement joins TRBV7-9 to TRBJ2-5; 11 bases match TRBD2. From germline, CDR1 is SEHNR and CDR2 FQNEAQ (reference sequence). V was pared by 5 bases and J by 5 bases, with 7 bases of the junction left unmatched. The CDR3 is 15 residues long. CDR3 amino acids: CASSPGTSGSETQYF. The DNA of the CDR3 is TGTGCCAGCAGCCCCGGGACTAGCGGTTCGGAGACCCAGTACTTC.

This chain's CDR3 is CASSLRISGREQYF. Written as DNA, the CDR3 is TGTGCCAGCAGCCTTCGTATCTCCGGGCGCGAGCAGTACTTC. The chain combines TRBV9 with TRBJ2-7; the D is unclear. CDR1 SGDLS and CDR2 YYNGEE come from the germline V gene. The CDR3 runs to 14 residues. The V gene lost 4 bases and the J gene lost 6 bases, with 17 bases spanning the gap.

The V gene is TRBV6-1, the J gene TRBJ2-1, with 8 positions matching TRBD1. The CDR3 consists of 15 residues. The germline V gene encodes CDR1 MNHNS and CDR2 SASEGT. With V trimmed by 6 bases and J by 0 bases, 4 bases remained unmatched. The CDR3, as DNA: TGTGCCAGCAGAACAGGGGGAATCTCCTACAATGAGCAGTTCTTC. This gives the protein CASRTGGISYNEQFF.